This T cell receptor beta chain was observed in a study of shared T cell receptors in the human thymus. Assay used: immunoSEQ multiplex PCR; TCRdb lists only in-frame clones, some missing. The table records hundreds of thousands of clones, 85% to 95% of them present only once. CDR1 is SNHLY and CDR2 is FYNNEI in the germline V gene. The CDR3 totals 12 residues. The clonotype comes from a human donor. What was sequenced was thymocytes. The rearrangement joins TRBV2 to TRBJ2-7; D is perhaps TRBD2 (7 bases). The CDR3 coding sequence is TGTGCGGGGGGGCGGGAGACCTACGAGCAGTACTTC. Amino acids: CAGGRETYEQYF.